A selection of T cell receptor beta chains follows, all from one sample in a study of T cell responses to AZD1222 COVID-19 vaccine. Clones were read by immunoSEQ multiplex PCR, and TCRdb kept only the in-frame ones, dropping some. The repertoire holds around 150,000 clones, with about 90% as singletons. The starting material was peripheral blood, obtained on day 0 of MenACWY control vaccination. These receptors all come from an adult in good health. Both conserved end residues are trimmed from each CDR3. The D gene is left open where the match is weak.

>TRBV5-1|-|TRBJ1-2
ASSLASNYGYT
>TRBV11-2|-|TRBJ1-1
ASSQIRNTEAF
>TRBV11-3|-|TRBJ2-7
ASSLGGLPTYEQY
>TRBV2|-|TRBJ1-5
ASRGTLGSNQPQH
>TRBV28|TRBD2|TRBJ2-1
ASRTVAGGAYNEQF
>TRBV5-1|-|TRBJ1-2
ASSYQYEGGYT
>TRBV19|-|TRBJ1-1
ASSVGVDTEAF
>TRBV6-5|TRBD1|TRBJ1-5
ASRRDRGSNQPQH
>TRBV7-3|-|TRBJ2-3
ASSLIVGATDTQY
>TRBV4-2|-|TRBJ2-7
ASSQGEGQPSYEQY
>TRBV7-2|-|TRBJ2-7
ASSLGGPGEQY
>TRBV9|TRBD1|TRBJ2-7
ASSVGLTGGIYEQY
>TRBV7-2|-|TRBJ1-1
ASSLPMNTEAF
>TRBV30|TRBD1|TRBJ1-5
AWSGDRANQPQH
>TRBV30|-|TRBJ1-1
ACSPGDTEAF
>TRBV5-1|-|TRBJ2-5
ASSLARQVETQY
>TRBV7-2|-|TRBJ1-5
ASSFTSGEGQPQH
>TRBV6-5|-|TRBJ1-4
ASGQATTNEKLF
>TRBV27|-|TRBJ2-7
ASSPSSRGQAPRQY
>TRBV7-8|-|TRBJ1-3
ASSLGGVTYSGNTIY
>TRBV19|TRBD1|TRBJ2-7
ASSIRGTYEQY
>TRBV11-2|TRBD2|TRBJ2-7
ASSLEGLAGDYEQY
>TRBV27|TRBD2|TRBJ2-1
ASSLTSQYNEQF
>TRBV19|TRBD1|TRBJ2-7
ASSTDRGLSYEQY
>TRBV18|-|TRBJ2-7
ASSPLGPGSYEQY
>TRBV30|-|TRBJ2-1
AGDRSSYNEQF
>TRBV19|-|TRBJ2-1
ASSTGARLGEQF
>TRBV6-2/TRBV6-3|-|TRBJ1-5
ASSYQINNQPQH
>TRBV7-8|TRBD1|TRBJ1-2
ASSSTGEGYT